The present T cell receptor beta chain was sequenced within a study of T cells of healthy individuals. TCRdb reanalysed the 5' RACE reads using MiXCR and keeps one entry per CDR3 protein. Of fewer than 75,000 distinct CDR3 sequences detected, roughly 17% appear once; the ten largest clones hold around 5.1%. The ends lost 0 bases at V and 11 bases at J; junction bases unmatched: 5. Per the germline V gene, CDR1 is GTSNPN and CDR2 is SVGIG (reference sequence). This CDR3 comprises 12 residues. This TCR was sampled from a human donor in good health. The rearrangement joins TRBV30 to TRBJ2-3, with TRBD2 matching over 7 bases. The CDR3 DNA reads as TGTGCCTGGAGTGTACTCCAGCGGGAGCAGTATTTT. Translating it yields CAWSVLQREQYF. The whole variable domain, remainder taken from reference TRBV30 and TRBJ2-3, is SQTIHQWPATLVQPVGSPLSLECTVEGTSNPNLYWYRQAAGRGLQLLFYSVGIGQISSEVPQNLSASRPQDRQFILSSKKLLLSDSGFYLCAWSVLQREQYFGPGTRLTVL.